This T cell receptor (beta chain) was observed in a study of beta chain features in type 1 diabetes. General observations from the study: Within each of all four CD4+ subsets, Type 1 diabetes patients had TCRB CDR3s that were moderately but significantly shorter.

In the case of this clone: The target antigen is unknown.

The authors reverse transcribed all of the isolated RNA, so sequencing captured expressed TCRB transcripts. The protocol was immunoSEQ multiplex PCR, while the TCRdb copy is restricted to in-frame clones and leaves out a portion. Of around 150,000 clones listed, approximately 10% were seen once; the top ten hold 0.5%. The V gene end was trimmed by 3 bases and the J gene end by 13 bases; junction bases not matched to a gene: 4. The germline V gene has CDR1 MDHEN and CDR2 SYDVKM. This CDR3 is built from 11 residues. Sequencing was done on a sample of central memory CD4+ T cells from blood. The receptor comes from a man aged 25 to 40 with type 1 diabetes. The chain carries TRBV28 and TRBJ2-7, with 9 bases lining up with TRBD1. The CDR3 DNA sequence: TGTGCCAGCAGTTTGGGGGACAGGGTATACTTC. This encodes CASSLGDRVYF.